The source of this TCR beta chain is a study of T cells after yellow fever vaccination. Study information: Preparation of the low-cell-number fractions used SMART-Seq v4 Ultra Low Input.

Using its own MiXCR run on the 5' RACE reads, TCRdb lists one record per CDR3 protein. The sample consists of 200,000 to 300,000 distinct CDR3 sequences, approximately 6.3% of them appearing once. Germline V CDR1 and CDR2: SGHAT, FQDESV (reference sequence). Losses at the gene ends were 2 bases for V and 7 bases for J; bases not matched to a gene: 10. This CDR3 comprises 18 residues. Findings and limits, study-wide: A small proportion of clonotypes was detected in both the CD4 and CD8 compartments. Abundant clonotypes (contaminants from the bulk population) could be present in FACS-sorted repertoires.

This clonotype was seen at least ten times. Its antigen is unknown. Sequencing was performed on CD4+ T cells sorted from PBMCs, taken on the day of the yellow fever booster vaccination. The chain employs TRBV11-1 and TRBJ2-1; 14 nucleotides agree with TRBD2. This TCR was sampled from a man between 25 and 39 years old who received the YFV17D yellow fever vaccine. The CDR3 bases are TGTGCCAGCAGCTTACCCATCCGACTAGCGGGAGGGCGGAATGAGCAGTTCTTC. This codes for CASSLPIRLAGGRNEQFF.